A selection of T cell receptor beta chains follows, all from one sample in a study of blood T cell repertoires in COVID-19. Method: immunoSEQ multiplex PCR; TCRdb's copy keeps in-frame clones and lacks some. The sample records about 160,000 clones, 80% being singletons. Source material: PBMCs or T cells enriched from blood (not recorded which). The source is a woman between 55 and 75 years old who had recovered from COVID-19. CDR3s include the opening cysteine and the closing phenylalanine or tryptophan. The D gene is left open where the match is weak. The listing skips clone size in some rows; elsewhere it reads once, few, many or a size class.

clone_size	v_call	cdr3_length	j_call	d_call	cdr3_nt	cdr3_aa
.	TRBV19	14	TRBJ1-6	.	TGTGCCAGTAGGCAGGGAGGGTCAGGTTCACCCCTCCACTTT	CASRQGGSGSPLHF
.	TRBV3-1/TRBV3-2	15	TRBJ2-7	TRBD1	TGTGCCAGCAGTCCTTTTACAGGGGGGACCTACGAGCAGTACTTC	CASSPFTGGTYEQYF
.	TRBV5-6	14	TRBJ1-2	TRBD1	TGTGCCAGCACAAAGAGACAGGGAAACTATGGCTACACCTTC	CASTKRQGNYGYTF
.	TRBV4-1	15	TRBJ2-5	.	TGCGCCAGCAGCCCCGGGCTTCGGCCGGGGGAGACCCAGTACTTC	CASSPGLRPGETQYF
.	TRBV18	15	TRBJ2-1	.	TGTGCCAGCTCCCCCTCCAGCGGCTCCTACAATGAGCAGTTCTTC	CASSPSSGSYNEQFF
.	TRBV6-5	16	TRBJ2-6	.	TGTGCCAGCAGTTCCAGGGGTAGGACTGGGGCCAACGTCCTGACTTTC	CASSSRGRTGANVLTF
many	TRBV3-1/TRBV3-2	15	TRBJ1-3	.	TGTGCCAGCAGTCTACAGGGTTTTCCAGGAAACACCATATATTTT	CASSLQGFPGNTIYF
few	TRBV11-2	18	TRBJ2-5	TRBD1	TGTGCCAGCAGCTTAAGGGCAAAGGGGACAGGGACAGGAGAGACCCAGTACTTC	CASSLRAKGTGTGETQYF
.	TRBV30	14	TRBJ2-7	.	TGTGCCTGGAGTCGCGGGACAGCCCCGTACGAGCAGTACTTC	CAWSRGTAPYEQYF
.	TRBV7-9	13	TRBJ1-1	.	TGTGCCAGCAGCCCCCATCAGGGCACTGAAGCTTTCTTT	CASSPHQGTEAFF